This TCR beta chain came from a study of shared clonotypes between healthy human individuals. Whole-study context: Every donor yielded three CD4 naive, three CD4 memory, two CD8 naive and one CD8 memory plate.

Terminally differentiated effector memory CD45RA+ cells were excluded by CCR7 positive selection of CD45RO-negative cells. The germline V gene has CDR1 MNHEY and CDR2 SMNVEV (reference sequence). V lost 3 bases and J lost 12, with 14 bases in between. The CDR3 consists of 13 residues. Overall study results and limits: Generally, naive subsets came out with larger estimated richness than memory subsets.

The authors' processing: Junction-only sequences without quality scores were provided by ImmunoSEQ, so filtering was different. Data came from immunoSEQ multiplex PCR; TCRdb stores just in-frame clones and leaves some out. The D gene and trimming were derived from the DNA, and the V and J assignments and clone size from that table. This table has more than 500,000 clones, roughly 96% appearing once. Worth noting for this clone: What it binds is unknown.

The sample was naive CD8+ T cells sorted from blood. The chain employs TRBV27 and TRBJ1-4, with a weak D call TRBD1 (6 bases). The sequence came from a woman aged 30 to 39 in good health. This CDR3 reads CASSFGGGEELFF. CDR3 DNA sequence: TGTGCCAGCAGTTTTGGGGGCGGCGAGGAACTGTTTTTT. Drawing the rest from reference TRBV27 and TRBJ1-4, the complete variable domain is EAQVTQNPRYLITVTGKKLTVTCSQNMNHEYMSWYRQDPGLGLRQIYYSMNVEVTDKGDVPEGYKVSRKEKRNFPLILESPSPNQTSLYFCASSFGGGEELFFGSGTQLSVL.